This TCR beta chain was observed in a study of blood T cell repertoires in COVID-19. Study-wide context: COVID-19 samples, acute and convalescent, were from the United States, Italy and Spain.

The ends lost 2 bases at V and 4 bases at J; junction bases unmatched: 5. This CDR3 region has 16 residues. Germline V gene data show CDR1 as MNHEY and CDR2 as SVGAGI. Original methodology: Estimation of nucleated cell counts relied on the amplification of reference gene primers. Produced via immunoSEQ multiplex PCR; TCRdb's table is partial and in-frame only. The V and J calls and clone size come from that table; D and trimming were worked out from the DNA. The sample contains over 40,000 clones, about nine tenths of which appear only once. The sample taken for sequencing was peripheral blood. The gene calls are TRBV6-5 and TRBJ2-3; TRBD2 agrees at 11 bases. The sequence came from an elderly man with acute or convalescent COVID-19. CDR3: CASSYGLAGGPDTQYF. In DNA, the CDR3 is TGTGCCAGCAGTTACGGGTTAGCGGGGGGGCCAGATACGCAGTATTTT.